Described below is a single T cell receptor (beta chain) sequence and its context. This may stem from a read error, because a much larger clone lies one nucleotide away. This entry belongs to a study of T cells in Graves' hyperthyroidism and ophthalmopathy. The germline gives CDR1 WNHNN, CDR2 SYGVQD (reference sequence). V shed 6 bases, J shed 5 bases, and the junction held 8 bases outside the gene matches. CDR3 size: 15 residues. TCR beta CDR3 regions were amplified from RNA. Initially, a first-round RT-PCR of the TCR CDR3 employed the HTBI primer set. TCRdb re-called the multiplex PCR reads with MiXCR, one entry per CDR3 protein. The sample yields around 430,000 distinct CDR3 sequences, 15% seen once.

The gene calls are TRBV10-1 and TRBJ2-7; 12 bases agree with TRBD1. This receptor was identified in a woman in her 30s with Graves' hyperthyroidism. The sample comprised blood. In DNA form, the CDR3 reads TGCGCCAGCAGCACAATCGGGACAGGGGGCGACGAGCAGTACTTC. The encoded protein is CASSTIGTGGDEQYF.